One and the same sample provided the 22 T cell receptor beta chains below, sequenced in a study of T cell responses to AZD1222 COVID-19 vaccine. Libraries were prepared by immunoSEQ multiplex PCR; TCRdb keeps only in-frame clonotypes and omits some of them. The table has about 120,000 clones, 91% seen once. The source was peripheral blood, collected on day 0 of AZD1222 vaccination. These TCRs come from an adult in good health.

This chain links TRBV11-2 with TRBJ1-3; D unclear. The ends were cut back, 5 bases at V and 1 base at J, with 24 bases in the middle. CDR3 length: 19 residues. CDR1 and CDR2 from the germline V gene are SGHAT and FQNNGV. The CDR3 bases are TGTGCCAGCAGCCCCCGGACGGAGGCCACATCAGGTTCTGGAAACACCATATATTTT. It is translated as CASSPRTEATSGSGNTIYF.

The chain links TRBV2 to TRBJ1-5; D unresolved. The ends were cut back, 0 bases at V and 3 bases at J, with 6 bases in the middle. This CDR3 is built from 14 residues. Germline CDR1 SNHLY, CDR2 FYNNEI. The CDR3 nucleotides read TGTGCCAGCAGTGAAGCGCTAATCAATCAGCCCCAGCATTTT. It specifies CASSEALINQPQHF. The full variable domain, with the rest looked up from reference TRBV2 and TRBJ1-5, is EPEVTQTPSHQVTQMGQEVILRCVPISNHLYFYWYRQILGQKVEFLVSFYNNEISEKSEIFDDQFSVERPDGSNFTLKIRSTKLEDSAMYFCASSEALINQPQHFGDGTRLSIL.

This rearrangement joins TRBV6-5 to TRBJ1-4, with TRBD1 matching 8 bases. The CDR3 has 14 amino acids. CDR1 is MNHEY, CDR2 SVGAGI, per germline. V was pared by 11 bases and J by 8 bases, with 13 bases of the junction left unmatched. In DNA, the CDR3 is TGTGCCGTGGCCAGGGGGCCGTCGGGGGAAAAACTGTTTTTT. Its translation: CAVARGPSGEKLFF.

The rearrangement joins TRBV10-3 to TRBJ1-5, with D possibly being TRBD1 (5 bases). This CDR3 is built from 13 residues. The V gene lost 4 bases and the J gene lost 4 bases, with 8 bases spanning the gap. In germline, CDR1 is ENHRY, CDR2 SYGVKD. The CDR3 spells CAISGQTNQPQHF. The CDR3 DNA is TGTGCCATCAGTGGACAGACTAATCAGCCCCAGCATTTT.

DNA for the CDR3: TGCGCCAGCAGCTTCGGGGGCTCAACTAATGAAAAACTGTTTTTT. It specifies CASSFGGSTNEKLFF. The rearrangement uses TRBV5-1 and TRBJ1-4; maybe TRBD1 (6 bases). Germline-derived CDR1 and CDR2 are SGHRS and YFSETQ. The CDR3 loop spans 15 amino acids. The V gene lost 2 bases and the J gene lost 0 bases, with 8 bases spanning the gap. Variable domain in full (rest from reference TRBV5-1 and TRBJ1-4): KAGVTQTPRYLIKTRGQQVTLSCSPISGHRSVSWYQQTPGQGLQFLFEYFSETQRNKGNFPGRFSGRQFSNSRSEMNVSTLELGDSALYLCASSFGGSTNEKLFFGSGTQLSVL.

The chain employs TRBV30 and TRBJ2-3; possible D gene TRBD2, 5 bases. CDR3 length: 14 amino acids. With 6 bases removed from V and 3 bases from J, the gap between germline ends came to 16 bases. Germline lookup yields CDR1 GTSNPN and CDR2 SVGIG (reference sequence). This CDR3 is CACSLASLTDTQYF. The CDR3 DNA is TGTGCCTGCAGTCTAGCATCCTTGACAGATACGCAGTATTTT. Drawing the rest from reference TRBV30 and TRBJ2-3, the complete variable domain is SQTIHQWPATLVQPVGSPLSLECTVEGTSNPNLYWYRQAAGRGLQLLFYSVGIGQISSEVPQNLSASRPQDRQFILSSKKLLLSDSGFYLCACSLASLTDTQYFGPGTRLTVL.

The rearrangement uses TRBV19 and TRBJ1-1, with TRBD1 identical over 7 bases. The CDR3 has 13 amino acids. Germline V gene sequence: CDR1 LNHDA, CDR2 SQIVND (reference sequence). The ends lost 6 bases at V and 3 bases at J; junction bases unmatched: 4. The CDR3 spells CASRYRGYTEAFF. In nucleotides, the CDR3 is TGTGCCAGTAGATACAGGGGCTACACTGAAGCTTTCTTT.

This clone has at least ten counts. The chain uses TRBV28 and TRBJ1-5; D gene uncertain. The CDR3 has 16 amino acids. CDR1 is MDHEN and CDR2 is SYDVKM in the germline V gene. V dropped 8 bases and J dropped 10 bases, with 27 bases sitting between them. The CDR3 nucleotides are TGTGCCAGCGTTTTAATCGCGGGCTCGGGAGCGGGACCCCAGCATTTT. This sequence encodes CASVLIAGSGAGPQHF.

A single count supports this clone. The chain couples TRBV7-6 to TRBJ1-3; weak D call: TRBD1 (5 bases). This CDR3 is built from 15 residues. V lost 0 bases to trimming and J lost 1 base, with 7 bases between them. Germline V gives CDR1 SGHVS, CDR2 FNYEAQ. CDR3 bases: TGTGCCAGCAGCTTAGCGAGGGGTTCTGGAAACACCATATATTTT. This sequence encodes CASSLARGSGNTIYF. Based on the CDR3 plus reference TRBV7-6 and TRBJ1-3, the full variable domain is GAGVSQSPRYKVTKRGQDVALRCDPISGHVSLYWYRQALGQGPEFLTYFNYEAQQDKSGLPNDRFSAERPEGSISTLTIQRTEQRDSAMYRCASSLARGSGNTIYFGEGSWLTVV.

Details on this clone: At the DNA level, this CDR3 is encoded by other sequences in the same sample as well. The rearrangement joins TRBV20-1 to TRBJ2-7; D is perhaps TRBD2 (6 bases). The germline V and J ends were trimmed by 2 bases and 4 bases, with 6 bases remaining between them. The germline V gene encodes CDR1 DFQATT and CDR2 SNEGSKA (reference sequence). CDR3 length: 11 residues. The chain's CDR3 is CSARREYEQYF. CDR3 nucleotides: TGCAGTGCTAGACGGGAGTACGAGCAGTACTTC.

The J gene is TRBJ2-5, the V gene TRBV19; 7 positions agree with TRBD1. There are 14 residues in the CDR3. Germline V gene sequence: CDR1 LNHDA, CDR2 SQIVND (reference sequence). J gave up 5 bases and V 3 bases, and 6 bases lay outside the gene matches. CDR3 amino acids: CASSISTGSETQYF. The DNA for the CDR3 is TGTGCCAGTAGTATCTCGACAGGGAGTGAGACCCAGTACTTC.

This clone was detected ten times or more. This chain connects TRBV7-8 to TRBJ2-2, with 9 bases that match TRBD1. This CDR3 comprises 14 residues. Germline V lookup: CDR1 SGHVS, CDR2 FQNEAQ. The V segment lost 7 bases and the J segment 8 bases; nucleotides outside the gene matches: 8. In nucleotides, the CDR3 is TGTGCCAGCACCCTCACAGGGGGCTTTGGGGAGCTGTTTTTT. It yields the protein CASTLTGGFGELFF. Complete variable domain (other parts from reference TRBV7-8 and TRBJ2-2): GAGVSQSPRYKVAKRGQDVALRCDPISGHVSLFWYQQALGQGPEFLTYFQNEAQLDKSGLPSDRFFAERPEGSVSTLKIQRTQQEDSAVYLCASTLTGGFGELFFGEGSRLTVL.

The chain joins TRBV5-4 to TRBJ1-1, with TRBD1 as a possible D gene (5 bases). Trimming pared 0 bases from V and 4 bases from J, leaving 16 bases between. The length of the CDR3 is 16 residues. From germline, CDR1 is SGHNT and CDR2 YYREEE (reference sequence). The CDR3: CASSLASLRGGTEAFF. The DNA for the CDR3 is TGTGCCAGCAGCTTGGCGAGTTTACGGGGGGGCACTGAAGCTTTCTTT.

CDR3 in DNA: TGTGCCAGCAGTTACTCGTCCGTGGGGACCGAGAACACCGGGGAGCTGTTTTTT. Translating gives CASSYSSVGTENTGELFF. The J gene is TRBJ2-2, the V gene TRBV6-2 or TRBV6-3; either TRBD1 or TRBD2 may fit D (5 bases each). Germline V gives CDR1 MNHEY, CDR2 SVGEGT. The germline V and J ends were trimmed by 0 bases and 1 base, with 15 bases remaining between them. This CDR3 is 18 amino acids long.

V and J are TRBV4-2 and TRBJ1-5; D ambiguous. V lost 1 base, J lost 3 bases, and 10 bases lay in between. The CDR3 is made up of 15 amino acids. Germline V gene data show CDR1 as LGHNA and CDR2 as YNFKEQ. The CDR3 here is CASSQVAGNNQPQHF. The DNA for the CDR3 is TGTGCCAGCAGCCAAGTGGCGGGGAACAATCAGCCCCAGCATTTT.

This chain connects TRBV2 to TRBJ1-1; 7 positions match TRBD1. This CDR3 is 15 amino acids long. CDR1 and CDR2 from the germline V gene are SNHLY and FYNNEI. The V gene end was trimmed by 9 bases and the J gene end by 3 bases; junction bases not matched to a gene: 13. CDR3 sequence (DNA): TGTGCCAGATTGCGACAGGGTAGAATGGACACTGAAGCTTTCTTT. Amino acid sequence: CARLRQGRMDTEAFF.

The V and J genes are TRBV6-1 and TRBJ1-5; D is ambiguous. From germline, CDR1 is MNHNS and CDR2 SASEGT. This CDR3 is built from 14 residues. V was cut by 2 bases and J by 5 bases, with 10 bases left in between. CDR3 sequence reads: CASSELGNDQPQHF. In DNA, the CDR3 is TGTGCCAGCAGTGAATTGGGAAACGATCAGCCCCAGCATTTT.

This sequence joins TRBV7-2 and TRBJ1-5; TRBD1 might be the D (6 bases). Per germline, CDR1 SGHTA and CDR2 FQGNSA. CDR3 length: 14 residues. V shed 4 bases and J shed 7 bases, with 14 bases lying between them. The CDR3 DNA reads as TGTGCCAGCAGCTCATTCGGGGGCCACCAGCCCCAGCATTTT. Encoded protein: CASSSFGGHQPQHF.

The chain couples TRBV5-4 to TRBJ2-7; the D gene is possibly TRBD1 (6 bases). V was trimmed by 5 bases and J by 1 base, leaving 16 bases between them. The V gene's germline CDR1 is SGHNT and CDR2 YYREEE (reference sequence). The CDR3 loop spans 15 amino acids. Written as DNA, the CDR3 is TGTGCCAGCAGAAGAGGGGGTGAAATTTCCTACGAGCAGTACTTC. Residues: CASRRGGEISYEQYF.

The V and J genes are TRBV7-9 and TRBJ1-4; a possible D gene is TRBD1 (5 bases). The CDR3 runs to 13 residues. In germline, CDR1 is SEHNR, CDR2 FQNEAQ (reference sequence). V dropped 5 bases and J dropped 7 bases, with 11 bases sitting between them. The CDR3 DNA reads TGTGCCAGCAGCGGGGGAGTGGGTGAAAAACTGTTTTTT. Residues: CASSGGVGEKLFF. Full variable domain (rest looked up from reference TRBV7-9 and TRBJ1-4): DTGVSQNPRHKITKRGQNVTFRCDPISEHNRLYWYRQTLGQGPEFLTYFQNEAQLEKSRLLSDRFSAERPKGSFSTLEIQRTEQGDSAMYLCASSGGVGEKLFFGSGTQLSVL.

The chain combines TRBV5-1 with TRBJ2-5; tentatively, D is TRBD2 (6 bases). Trimming took off 1 base at V and 4 bases at J, with 14 bases between the two ends. Germline CDR1 reads SGHRS; CDR2 reads YFSETQ. This CDR3 has 15 residues. The CDR3 coding sequence is TGCGCCAGCAGCTTGATGTCGGGAGTCGCAGAGACCCAGTACTTC. This codes for CASSLMSGVAETQYF.

This clone appeared once. This rearrangement joins TRBV15 to TRBJ1-3; D is ambiguous. This CDR3 is built from 13 residues. CDR1 LNHNV and CDR2 YYDKDF come from the germline V gene (reference sequence). V lost 1 base and J lost 4, with 5 bases in between. The CDR3 here is CATSRGRGNTIYF. CDR3 DNA: TGTGCCACCAGCAGAGGACGCGGAAACACCATATATTTT.